These 5 T cell receptor beta chains came from one sample sequenced in a study of a mutant IDH1 vaccine in newly diagnosed glioma. Antigens of these TCRs are unknown. Only in-frame clones appear in the TCRdb table, and some are missing; sequencing was by immunoSEQ multiplex PCR. The sample has roughly 50,000 clones, roughly 78% seen once. Documented time point: week 5, during vaccination. Vaccinated patients received 300 ug of mutant IDH1 20-mer peptide per dose, with topical imiquimod. The material was PBMCs, obtained from a glioma patient whose treatment included an IDH1 peptide vaccine. The receptors stem from a woman in her thirties or forties with glioma.

The J gene is TRBJ1-5, the V gene TRBV6-5, with D possibly being TRBD1 (5 bases). In germline, CDR1 is MNHEY, CDR2 SVGAGI. CDR3 length equals 14 residues. Trimming stripped 6 bases from V and 0 bases from J, with 9 bases between. DNA of the CDR3: TGTGCCAGCAGCCGGGACTTTAGCAATCAGCCCCAGCATTTT. Protein: CASSRDFSNQPQHF.

This clone has just a few counts. The V gene is TRBV27, the J gene TRBJ2-1; 13 positions match TRBD2. Germline V gene data show CDR1 as MNHEY and CDR2 as SMNVEV (reference sequence). Trimming removed 5 bases from V and 9 bases from J; junction bases left unmatched: 10. This CDR3 spans 16 amino acids. As DNA, the CDR3 is TGTGCCAGCAGTCCCGGGACTAGCGGGACCTACGGTGAGCAGTTCTTC. This sequence encodes CASSPGTSGTYGEQFF.

CDR3 loop: CATHYLYEQYF. The CDR3 DNA is TGTGCCACTCACTACCTCTACGAGCAGTACTTC. The chain joins TRBV6-5 to TRBJ2-7, with unresolved D. CDR3 length: 11 residues. V lost 10 bases to trimming and J lost 3 bases, with 10 bases between them. Germline-derived CDR1 and CDR2 are MNHEY and SVGAGI.

The rearrangement uses TRBV5-8 and TRBJ1-2; 11 nucleotides agree with TRBD1. Germline V lookup: CDR1 SGHTS, CDR2 YDEGEE. This CDR3 is built from 16 residues. J gave up 10 bases and V 6 bases, and 17 bases lay outside the gene matches. This chain's CDR3 is CASTLTSLRGQGVYTF. The CDR3 nucleotides read TGTGCCAGCACCCTCACTTCCCTCAGGGGACAGGGGGTCTACACCTTC.

This clone was observed a single time. The chain couples TRBV4-3 to TRBJ1-5; perhaps TRBD1 as D (5 bases). Germline CDR1 reads LGHNA; CDR2 reads YSLEER. The CDR3 extends over 15 amino acids. V shed 1 base and J shed 4 bases, with 11 bases lying between them. The CDR3, as DNA: TGCGCCAGCAGCCAAGCGTACAGGACAAATCAGCCCCAGCATTTT. It encodes CASSQAYRTNQPQHF.